The 32 T cell receptor beta chains below were found in one sample sequenced in a study of cytomegalovirus exposure and HLA in healthy donors. 60 Vbeta and 13 Jbeta primers were used in PCR. Assay: immunoSEQ multiplex PCR; the TCRdb copy retains only in-frame clones and omits some. Found here are approximately 160,000 clones, about 82% of them singletons; the top ten hold 1%. Sequencing used PBMCs. The receptor set was obtained from a woman between 50 and 59 years old in good health and CMV-seropositive.

This chain joins TRBV4-1 and TRBJ2-3, with D possibly TRBD2 on 6 matching bases. With 2 bases removed from V and 2 bases from J, the gap between germline ends came to 14 bases. This CDR3 is 16 amino acids long. Germline CDR1 and CDR2: MGHRA and YSYEKL. Here the CDR3 reads CASSQYVGTSTDTQYF. CDR3 nucleotide sequence: TGCGCCAGCAGCCAATATGTGGGGACTTCCACAGATACGCAGTATTTT.

The rearrangement links TRBV9 to TRBJ2-1; TRBD2 agrees at 9 bases. After removal of 1 base from V and 9 bases from J, the junction contained 11 bases not matched to a gene. The CDR3 contains 16 residues. CDR1 and CDR2 (germline): SGDLS, YYNGEE. The CDR3 spells CASSVRRAGGRGEQFF. The DNA of the CDR3 is TGTGCCAGCAGCGTAAGGCGCGCGGGAGGGCGGGGTGAGCAGTTCTTC.

This clone turned up a few times. V gene TRBV6-5 combines with J gene TRBJ2-7; weak D call: TRBD2 (6 bases). CDR3 length: 14 residues. Germline lookup yields CDR1 MNHEY and CDR2 SVGAGI. V gave up 4 bases and J gave up 5 bases, with 15 bases separating them. DNA for the CDR3: TGTGCCAGCAGTTCCTTCGGACTATCAAACGAGCAGTACTTC. Amino acid sequence: CASSSFGLSNEQYF.

The chain combines TRBV9 with TRBJ1-1; perhaps TRBD1 as D (5 bases). Germline loops: CDR1 SGDLS, CDR2 YYNGEE. Trimming removed 3 bases at V and 1 base at J, with 10 bases between. The CDR3 has 14 amino acids. The CDR3 spells CASSGTTENTEAFF. CDR3 bases: TGTGCCAGCAGCGGTACGACAGAGAACACTGAAGCTTTCTTT.

The chain carries TRBV6-1 and TRBJ2-5, with TRBD2 matching 7 bases. Gene TRBJ2-7 matches the end of the DNA better, so the J call may be wrong. Germline CDR1 and CDR2: MNHNS and SASEGT. The length of the CDR3 is 18 residues. For the CDR3, the DNA is TGTGCCAGCAGTGAAGCGCAGTATTACGCGGGAGCTACCTACGAGCAGTACTTC. It codes for CASSEAQYYAGATYEQYF.

The rearrangement joins TRBV6-6 to TRBJ1-3; 9 positions agree with TRBD1. Germline assignment: CDR1 MNHNY and CDR2 SVGAGI (reference sequence). The V segment lost 5 bases and the J segment 0 bases; nucleotides outside the gene matches: 5. CDR3 length equals 16 residues. The CDR3 DNA reads as TGTGCCAGCAGTCCCCGGGGACAGGGCTCTGGAAACACCATATATTTT. Amino acids: CASSPRGQGSGNTIYF.

The V gene is TRBV11-2, the J gene TRBJ1-2; D ambiguous. CDR3 length: 12 residues. Per germline, CDR1 SGHAT and CDR2 FQNNGV. DNA for the CDR3: TGTGTTGGAGGCAGAGCTAACTATGGCTACACCTTC. Translation: CVGGRANYGYTF.

This clone occurred a few times. This chain joins TRBV5-1 and TRBJ1-6; unclear D gene. V lost 0 bases to trimming and J lost 9 bases, with 7 bases between them. Looked up from germline, CDR1 is SGHRS and CDR2 is YFSETQ. The CDR3 has 13 amino acids. CDR3 protein: CASSLEEGSPLHF. CDR3 bases: TGCGCCAGCAGCTTGGAAGAGGGTTCACCCCTCCACTTT.

The chain combines TRBV19 with TRBJ1-5, with unresolved D. V was shortened by 3 bases and J by 5 bases, with 8 bases between the two germline ends. Germline CDR1 reads LNHDA; CDR2 reads SQIVND (reference sequence). The CDR3 has 13 residues. The CDR3 nucleotides are TGTGCCAGTAGTATGTCGAGGGATCAGCCCCAGCATTTT. Its translation is CASSMSRDQPQHF.

The chain is built from TRBV19 and TRBJ1-2, with D uncertain. Trimming pared 6 bases from V and 5 bases from J, leaving 13 bases between. This CDR3 is built from 13 residues. Germline V gene sequence: CDR1 LNHDA, CDR2 SQIVND (reference sequence). CDR3 loop: CASRADRGYGYTF. The CDR3 DNA is TGTGCCAGTAGGGCGGACCGGGGTTATGGCTACACCTTC.

The chain employs TRBV7-2 and TRBJ2-1, with 16 bases lining up with TRBD2. After removal of 1 base from V and 8 bases from J, the junction contained 2 bases not matched to a gene. The germline gives CDR1 SGHTA, CDR2 FQGNSA. This CDR3 is built from 16 residues. The CDR3 DNA reads as TGTGCCAGCAGCTTAGTTGGGACTAGCGGGAGGGATGAGCAGTTCTTC. Amino acid sequence: CASSLVGTSGRDEQFF.

J is TRBJ1-2 and V is TRBV27, with a weak D call TRBD1 (6 bases). Germline CDR1 is MNHEY and CDR2 is SMNVEV (reference sequence). The CDR3 length is 13 residues. Trimming removed 3 bases at V and 5 bases at J, with 10 bases between. The CDR3 DNA follows: TGTGCCAGCAGTTTCCACAGGGATTATGGCTACACCTTC. It yields the protein CASSFHRDYGYTF.

The CDR3 loop reads CASSLRVPSTDTQYF. In DNA, the CDR3 is TGTGCCAGCTCACTCAGGGTACCTAGCACAGATACGCAGTATTTT. This rearrangement joins TRBV18 to TRBJ2-3; D is possibly TRBD1 (5 bases). The V gene lost 4 bases and the J gene lost 0 bases, with 11 bases spanning the gap. Germline V gives CDR1 KGHSH, CDR2 LQKENI. This CDR3 is built from 15 residues. Full variable domain (remainder filled in from reference TRBV18 and TRBJ2-3): NAGVMQNPRHLVRRRGQEARLRCSPMKGHSHVYWYRQLPEEGLKFMVYLQKENIIDESGMPKERFSAEFPKEGPSILRIQQVVRGDSAAYFCASSLRVPSTDTQYFGPGTRLTVL.

V and J are TRBV9 and TRBJ2-7; 7 nucleotides match TRBD2. The V and J ends lost 0 bases and 4 bases, in that order; junction bases with no gene match: 4. Germline CDR1 is SGDLS and CDR2 is YYNGEE. This CDR3 is 14 amino acids long. The DNA of the CDR3 is TGTGCCAGCAGCGTAGCGGGAGCGGGGTACGAGCAGTACTTC. Its translation: CASSVAGAGYEQYF.

Written as DNA, the CDR3 is TGTGCCAGCAGTACCCGGGACAGGGGGCAAAACACCATATATTTT. This translates into CASSTRDRGQNTIYF. The V gene is TRBV25-1, the J gene TRBJ1-3, with 12 bases lining up with TRBD1. The CDR3 is made up of 15 amino acids. V lost 5 bases, J lost 6 bases, and 5 bases stayed unmatched. CDR1 and CDR2 (germline): MGHDK, SYGVNS.

This chain joins TRBV27 and TRBJ1-6, with 7 bases matching TRBD1. Germline V gene data show CDR1 as MNHEY and CDR2 as SMNVEV (reference sequence). The CDR3 covers 15 residues. After removal of 3 bases from V and 7 bases from J, the junction contained 6 bases not matched to a gene. The CDR3 reads CASSFTTGLNSPLHF. The CDR3 DNA reads TGTGCCAGCAGTTTCACGACAGGGCTGAATTCACCCCTCCACTTT.

The chain has TRBV11-1 and TRBJ2-1, with D perhaps matching TRBD1 (5 bases). CDR3 length: 15 residues. Trimming shortened V by 1 base and J by 2 bases, and 9 bases separated the two germline ends. Germline V gives CDR1 SGHAT, CDR2 FQDESV (reference sequence). The CDR3 spells CASSLGTGTYNEQFF. CDR3 DNA sequence: TGTGCCAGCAGCTTAGGCACAGGTACCTACAATGAGCAGTTCTTC.

The chain uses TRBV5-4 and TRBJ1-1, with D unclear. The CDR3 sequence is 13 residues long. CDR1 is SGHNT and CDR2 is YYREEE in the germline V gene (reference sequence). V dropped 4 bases and J dropped 10 bases, with 17 bases sitting between them. For the CDR3, the DNA is TGTGCCAGCAGCCCCGCCCCCCGAGTTTCAGCTTTCTTT. It yields the protein CASSPAPRVSAFF.

The chain couples TRBV27 to TRBJ2-2, with D possibly being TRBD1 (6 bases). The CDR3 is 13 amino acids. Germline V gene sequence: CDR1 MNHEY, CDR2 SMNVEV (reference sequence). Trimming stripped 5 bases from V and 5 bases from J, with 9 bases between. CDR3 in amino acids: CASSIGGTGELFF. The CDR3 DNA follows: TGTGCCAGCAGTATAGGGGGAACCGGGGAGCTGTTTTTT.

This clone is a singleton in its sample. The chain couples TRBV28 to TRBJ2-7; D is possibly TRBD1 (7 bases). With 3 bases removed from V and 3 bases from J, the gap between germline ends came to 12 bases. Per the germline V gene, CDR1 is MDHEN and CDR2 is SYDVKM. The CDR3 length is 14 residues. This CDR3 reads CASSLGRGVYEQYF. Written as DNA, the CDR3 is TGTGCCAGCAGTTTGGGCAGGGGGGTCTACGAGCAGTACTTC.

V gene TRBV11-1 combines with J gene TRBJ2-7, with D uncertain. From germline, CDR1 is SGHAT and CDR2 FQDESV (reference sequence). CDR3 length equals 12 residues. V was trimmed by 5 bases and J by 4 bases, leaving 9 bases between them. This CDR3 reads CASSITNYEQYF. The CDR3 DNA reads as TGTGCCAGCAGCATAACAAATTACGAGCAGTACTTC.

The V call is TRBV2, the J call TRBJ2-5, with 12 positions matching TRBD1. This CDR3 is built from 15 residues. Per the germline V gene, CDR1 is SNHLY and CDR2 is FYNNEI. V was pared by 8 bases and J by 0 bases, with 4 bases of the junction left unmatched. CDR3 in amino acids: CASGTGGRYQETQYF. The CDR3 nucleotides are TGTGCCAGCGGGACAGGGGGCCGGTACCAAGAGACCCAGTACTTC.

The chain recombines TRBV27 with TRBJ2-2; 10 nucleotides align to TRBD2. V lost 6 bases and J lost 0; bases outside the gene matches: 1. This CDR3 is 15 amino acids long. Germline values: CDR1 MNHEY, CDR2 SMNVEV (reference sequence). CDR3 residues: CASRLAGANTGELFF. The CDR3 DNA reads as TGTGCCAGCAGGCTAGCGGGAGCGAACACCGGGGAGCTGTTTTTT.

Written as DNA, the CDR3 is TGTGCCAGCAGAGGCGGGAGATCCGGTGAGCAGTTCTTC. Its protein product is CASRGGRSGEQFF. The chain links TRBV27 to TRBJ2-1; 7 nucleotides match TRBD2. This CDR3 has 13 residues. Germline CDR1 reads MNHEY; CDR2 reads SMNVEV (reference sequence). Losses at the gene ends were 6 bases for V and 9 bases for J; bases not matched to a gene: 8.

V gene TRBV5-5 combines with J gene TRBJ2-2, with D possibly matching TRBD2 (6 bases). The V gene lost 5 bases and the J gene lost 0 bases, with 11 bases spanning the gap. The CDR3 loop spans 15 amino acids. CDR1 is SGHKS and CDR2 is YYEKEE in the germline V gene (reference sequence). The CDR3 DNA reads as TGTGCCAGCAGAAGCGCGGGGACGAACACCGGGGAGCTGTTTTTT. This sequence encodes CASRSAGTNTGELFF.

The chain combines TRBV19 with TRBJ1-3; 7 bases line up with TRBD1. V dropped 5 bases and J dropped 6; count of bases not matched to a gene: 7. The germline gives CDR1 LNHDA, CDR2 SQIVND (reference sequence). The CDR3 runs to 14 residues. The CDR3 is CASSGRQGVNTIYF. CDR3 coding DNA: TGTGCCAGTAGTGGCAGACAGGGAGTAAACACCATATATTTT.

V gene TRBV5-6 combines with J gene TRBJ1-2; D perhaps matches TRBD1 (5 bases). Trimming stripped 1 base from V and 2 bases from J, with 12 bases between. Germline CDR1 SGHDT, CDR2 YYEEEE. CDR3 length equals 15 residues. This chain's CDR3 is CASSLKGTGNYGYTF. The CDR3 region has the DNA TGTGCCAGCAGCTTGAAGGGGACTGGAAACTATGGCTACACCTTC.

This chain links TRBV4-2 with TRBJ2-1; 8 nucleotides line up with TRBD2. With V trimmed by 3 bases and J by 8 bases, 9 bases remained unmatched. The CDR3 runs 15 residues. CDR1 is LGHNA and CDR2 is YNFKEQ in the germline V gene. As DNA, the CDR3 is TGTGCCAGCAGCCATGGTCCGGGGGGGCCAGATGAGCAGTTCTTC. Translation gives CASSHGPGGPDEQFF.

The chain links TRBV7-9 to TRBJ1-4; D gene unclear. V dropped 4 bases and J dropped 5 bases, with 8 bases sitting between them. CDR3 size: 13 residues. Germline loops: CDR1 SEHNR, CDR2 FQNEAQ (reference sequence). DNA of the CDR3: TGTGCCAGCAGCTCGACTGAGAATGAAAAACTGTTTTTT. It translates to CASSSTENEKLFF.

V and J are TRBV7-8 and TRBJ1-1; D unclear. This CDR3 spans 11 amino acids. Germline loops: CDR1 SGHVS, CDR2 FQNEAQ. V was shortened by 5 bases and J by 3 bases, with 4 bases between the two germline ends. The CDR3 protein is CASSLYTEAFF. The CDR3 DNA sequence: TGTGCCAGCAGCCTATACACTGAAGCTTTCTTT. The complete variable domain, with remaining parts taken from reference TRBV7-8 and TRBJ1-1, reads GAGVSQSPRYKVAKRGQDVALRCDPISGHVSLFWYQQALGQGPEFLTYFQNEAQLDKSGLPSDRFFAERPEGSVSTLKIQRTQQEDSAVYLCASSLYTEAFFGQGTRLTVV.

The chain employs TRBV5-6 and TRBJ2-5, with 8 bases aligning to TRBD2. Unmatched junction bases numbered 5, after V lost 2 bases and J lost 2 bases. CDR3 size: 15 residues. The germline gives CDR1 SGHDT, CDR2 YYEEEE. This CDR3 reads CASSFFSGAQETQYF. CDR3 sequence (DNA): TGTGCCAGCAGCTTTTTTAGCGGGGCGCAAGAGACCCAGTACTTC.

The chain recombines TRBV14 with TRBJ2-3; D is unresolved. This CDR3 has 13 residues. Germline lookup yields CDR1 SGHDN and CDR2 FVKESK. Trimming took 0 bases from V and 6 from J, leaving 7 bases between them. The CDR3 sequence is CASSQDRADTQYF. Written as DNA, the CDR3 is TGTGCCAGCAGCCAAGATCGCGCGGATACGCAGTATTTT. The complete variable domain, with remaining parts taken from reference TRBV14 and TRBJ2-3, reads EAGVTQFPSHSVIEKGQTVTLRCDPISGHDNLYWYRRVMGKEIKFLLHFVKESKQDESGMPNNRFLAERTGGTYSTLKVQPAELEDSGVYFCASSQDRADTQYFGPGTRLTVL.